Listed below are T cell receptor beta chains from one sample, sequenced in a study of T-cell memory formation after mild COVID-19. TCRdb reprocessed the 5' RACE reads via MiXCR and lists one record per CDR3 protein. The table lists about 250,000 distinct CDR3 sequences, roughly 14% of them singletons. The sequencing sample was made of PBMCs or a T cell subset sorted from them (not recorded which). Source of these receptors: an adult woman who had mild COVID-19 (a few samples of this study predate the infection). Cell type and time point are not known. The CDR3 runs from the conserved cysteine through the conserved F or W. Fields, in order: V gene, D gene, J gene, clone size, CDR3 DNA, CDR3 protein. A D gene is named only where the DNA matches it firmly. The listing skips clone size in some rows; elsewhere it reads once, few, many or a size class.

TRBV11-2	NA	TRBJ1-4	NA	TGTGCCAGCAGCTTCTTTTCTGGGTTGGTTGAAAAACTGTTTTTT	CASSFFSGLVEKLFF
TRBV12-3/TRBV12-4	NA	TRBJ1-5	few	TGTGCCAGCAGTGCTCCCAGGGTTCAGCCCCAGCATTTT	CASSAPRVQPQHF
TRBV15	TRBD1	TRBJ1-2	NA	TGTGCCACCAGCAGAAAGGGACAGTTGGGAGGCTACACCTTC	CATSRKGQLGGYTF
TRBV5-4	NA	TRBJ1-5	few	TGTGCCAGCAGCTTCCAGGGAGAGGAGCAGTCCCAGCATTTT	CASSFQGEEQSQHF
TRBV12-3/TRBV12-4	NA	TRBJ2-6	few	TGTGCCAGCAGTATACAGGGTTACTCTGGGGCCAACGTCCTGACTTTC	CASSIQGYSGANVLTF
TRBV29-1	TRBD1	TRBJ1-1	few	TGCAGCGTCGCAGACAGGGGGGGCATGAACACTGAAGCTTTCTTT	CSVADRGGMNTEAFF
TRBV5-8	NA	TRBJ2-1	NA	TGTGCCAGCAGCCCCGGGACGGGCTCCTACAATGAGCAGTTCTTC	CASSPGTGSYNEQFF
TRBV20-1	NA	TRBJ2-7	few	TGCAGTGCTAGAGATCGGACAGTAAGAACCTACGAGCAGTACTTC	CSARDRTVRTYEQYF
TRBV2	TRBD2	TRBJ2-3	NA	TGTGCCAGCGCCAAGGGACTAGCGCCCAAAGATACGCAGTATTTT	CASAKGLAPKDTQYF
TRBV30	NA	TRBJ2-6	many	TGTGCCTGGAGTTTTGGCTCTGGGGCCAACGTCCTGACTTTC	CAWSFGSGANVLTF
TRBV6-5	TRBD1	TRBJ1-5	few	TGTGCCAGCAGTTACGACAGGGGTGGCAATCAGCCCCAGCATTTT	CASSYDRGGNQPQHF
TRBV18	NA	TRBJ2-3	NA	TGTGCCAGCTCACCAGGGGACTTCTTCCAGTATTTT	CASSPGDFFQYF
TRBV5-1	NA	TRBJ2-2	many	TGCGCCAGCAGCTTGGATCCCCCCGGGACCGGGGAGCTGTTTTTT	CASSLDPPGTGELFF
TRBV15	NA	TRBJ2-7	few	TGTGCCACCAGCAGAGATATCCCAGGGACCTACGAGCAGTACTTC	CATSRDIPGTYEQYF
TRBV5-6	NA	TRBJ2-1	few	TGTGCCAGCAGCTCGGACTGGAACAATGAGCAGTTCTTC	CASSSDWNNEQFF